A single sample is the source of the 15 T cell receptor beta chains below, sequenced in a study of shared clonotypes between healthy human individuals. Clones were sequenced by immunoSEQ multiplex PCR, and TCRdb holds only the in-frame ones, with some missing. The repertoire consists of under 2,000,000 clones, with around 96% occurring once and the leading ten covering under 1.5%. Naive CD8 cells were CD45RO-negative, positively selected for CCR7, excluding terminally differentiated effector memory CD45RA+ cells. Sequencing was done on a sample of naive CD8+ T cells sorted from blood. The receptors originated from a man aged 18-30 years in good health.

The chain employs TRBV19 and TRBJ2-1; D is undetermined. The CDR3 spans 13 residues. The V gene's germline CDR1 is LNHDA and CDR2 SQIVND (reference sequence). Trimming took 0 bases from V and 7 from J, leaving 7 bases between them. The chain's CDR3 is CASSIDRRNEQFF. The CDR3 DNA reads TGTGCCAGTAGTATAGACCGCAGGAATGAGCAGTTCTTC. Full variable domain (rest looked up from reference TRBV19 and TRBJ2-1): DGGITQSPKYLFRKEGQNVTLSCEQNLNHDAMYWYRQDPGQGLRLIYYSQIVNDFQKGDIAEGYSVSREKKESFPLTVTSAQKNPTAFYLCASSIDRRNEQFFGPGTRLTVL.

This clone occurred once. J is TRBJ2-7 and V is TRBV7-9; a weak D match, TRBD2 (6 bases). Germline V CDR1 and CDR2: SEHNR, FQNEAQ (reference sequence). The CDR3 has 12 residues. V lost 5 bases to trimming and J lost 6 bases, with 11 bases between them. CDR3 protein: CASSTSWGEQYF. The CDR3 region has the DNA TGTGCCAGCAGCACTAGCTGGGGCGAGCAGTACTTC.

The gene calls are TRBV5-1 and TRBJ1-5, with unresolved D. The CDR3 is 13 residues long. The V end was cut by 2 bases, the J end by 3 bases, with 6 bases between. Germline V gene lookup returns CDR1 SGHRS and CDR2 YFSETQ. In DNA form, the CDR3 reads TGCGCCAGCAGCTTTGGCCTCAATCAGCCCCAGCATTTT. It specifies CASSFGLNQPQHF. The full variable domain, its missing parts supplied by reference TRBV5-1 and TRBJ1-5, is KAGVTQTPRYLIKTRGQQVTLSCSPISGHRSVSWYQQTPGQGLQFLFEYFSETQRNKGNFPGRFSGRQFSNSRSEMNVSTLELGDSALYLCASSFGLNQPQHFGDGTRLSIL.

A word on this clone: This sample includes further DNA sequences coding for the same CDR3. The genes are TRBV6-5 and TRBJ2-1; D unresolved. The CDR3 contains 13 residues. Germline CDR1 MNHEY, CDR2 SVGAGI. Between the trimmed V and J ends, which lost 5 bases and 0 bases, there was a span of 5 bases. The CDR3 reads CASSLSSYNEQFF. CDR3 in DNA: TGTGCCAGCAGTCTATCCTCCTACAATGAGCAGTTCTTC.

The chain recombines TRBV5-4 with TRBJ1-2; D gene ambiguous. Germline V gene data show CDR1 as SGHNT and CDR2 as YYREEE (reference sequence). CDR3 size: 15 residues. The germline V and J ends were trimmed by 3 bases and 4 bases, with 16 bases remaining between them. The CDR3 protein is CASSSPEGIGYGYTF. For the CDR3, the DNA is TGTGCCAGCAGCTCCCCCGAGGGAATAGGCTATGGCTACACCTTC.

The V and J genes are TRBV21-1 and TRBJ2-1; TRBD1, as called in the table, went unchecked against the DNA. TRBV21-1 is assigned pseudogene status. This CDR3 has 14 amino acids. The CDR3, as DNA: TGTGCCAGCAGCAAAGCGGGACAGGGGGATGAGCAGTTCTTC. Its protein is CASSKAGQGDEQFF.

The chain employs TRBV10-1 and TRBJ2-7, with 10 bases identical to TRBD1. The CDR3 has 13 amino acids. The V segment lost 2 bases and the J segment 7 bases; nucleotides outside the gene matches: 2. Germline V gene sequence: CDR1 WNHNN, CDR2 SYGVQD (reference sequence). The CDR3 DNA is TGCGCCAGCAGTGAGGGACAGGGGGGGGAGCAGTACTTC. Translated: CASSEGQGGEQYF.

This chain joins TRBV28 and TRBJ1-2; tentative D call: TRBD1 (6 bases). Trimming removed 3 bases from V and 6 bases from J, with 17 bases in between. CDR1 MDHEN and CDR2 SYDVKM come from the germline V gene. CDR3 length: 15 amino acids. This chain's CDR3 is CASSFEGGLLDGYTF. In DNA, the CDR3 is TGTGCCAGCAGTTTCGAGGGGGGGCTCTTAGATGGCTACACCTTC.

V and J are TRBV7-2 and TRBJ2-3, with D unresolved. The germline CDR1 and CDR2 sequences are SGHTA and FQGNSA. V was pared by 0 bases and J by 2 bases, with 3 bases between. The CDR3 sequence is 13 residues long. The DNA of the CDR3 is TGTGCCAGCAGCTTAGCCGTCACAGATACGCAGTATTTT. It codes for CASSLAVTDTQYF.

This chain connects TRBV9 to TRBJ2-3; possible D gene TRBD2, 5 bases. This CDR3 has 11 residues. Trimming pared 3 bases from V and 11 bases from J, leaving 10 bases between. Germline CDR1 is SGDLS and CDR2 is YYNGEE. The DNA of the CDR3 is TGTGCCAGCAGCGAGGGAGCTGGGCAGTATTTT. Its translation is CASSEGAGQYF.

V and J are TRBV5-4 and TRBJ2-7; 9 nucleotides agree with TRBD1. V shed 2 bases, J shed 5 bases, and the junction held 8 bases outside the gene matches. The length of the CDR3 is 15 residues. The germline gives CDR1 SGHNT, CDR2 YYREEE (reference sequence). The CDR3 loop is CASSFLGQGLHEQYF. CDR3 DNA: TGTGCCAGCAGCTTTCTGGGACAGGGACTCCACGAGCAGTACTTC.

The chain recombines TRBV19 with TRBJ2-5, with D possibly being TRBD2 (5 bases). Germline V gene lookup returns CDR1 LNHDA and CDR2 SQIVND (reference sequence). Trimming removed 5 bases at V and 5 bases at J, with 15 bases between. There are 14 residues in the CDR3. The CDR3 sequence: CASSAGPPGETQYF. CDR3 nucleotide sequence: TGTGCCAGTAGTGCCGGGCCTCCGGGGGAGACCCAGTACTTC.

This chain links TRBV6-6 with TRBJ2-3, with 9 bases matching TRBD1. The CDR3 sequence is 14 residues long. V shed 8 bases and J 4 bases; nucleotides not matched to a gene: 7. Germline V lookup: CDR1 MNHNY, CDR2 SVGAGI (reference sequence). CDR3 DNA sequence: TGTGCCAGCTGGGACAGGGCGGGCGCAGATACGCAGTATTTT. The encoded protein is CASWDRAGADTQYF.

The chain links TRBV2 to TRBJ2-5; unclear D gene. The tail of the sequence fits TRBJ2-7 better, so the J call may be wrong. The germline V gene has CDR1 SNHLY and CDR2 FYNNEI. The CDR3 contains 12 residues. As DNA, the CDR3 is TGTGCCAGCAGTGCGGCTTCCTACGAGCAGTACTTC. Amino acid sequence: CASSAASYEQYF.

The chain has TRBV5-1 and TRBJ2-2; perhaps D is TRBD1 or TRBD2 (5 bases each). The CDR3 totals 15 residues. V dropped 0 bases and J dropped 6 bases, with 12 bases sitting between them. Germline loops: CDR1 SGHRS, CDR2 YFSETQ. As DNA, the CDR3 is TGCGCCAGCAGCTTGGGCCAGGGAGCCGCCGGGGAGCTGTTTTTT. This codes for CASSLGQGAAGELFF. The full variable domain, with the rest looked up from reference TRBV5-1 and TRBJ2-2, is KAGVTQTPRYLIKTRGQQVTLSCSPISGHRSVSWYQQTPGQGLQFLFEYFSETQRNKGNFPGRFSGRQFSNSRSEMNVSTLELGDSALYLCASSLGQGAAGELFFGEGSRLTVL.